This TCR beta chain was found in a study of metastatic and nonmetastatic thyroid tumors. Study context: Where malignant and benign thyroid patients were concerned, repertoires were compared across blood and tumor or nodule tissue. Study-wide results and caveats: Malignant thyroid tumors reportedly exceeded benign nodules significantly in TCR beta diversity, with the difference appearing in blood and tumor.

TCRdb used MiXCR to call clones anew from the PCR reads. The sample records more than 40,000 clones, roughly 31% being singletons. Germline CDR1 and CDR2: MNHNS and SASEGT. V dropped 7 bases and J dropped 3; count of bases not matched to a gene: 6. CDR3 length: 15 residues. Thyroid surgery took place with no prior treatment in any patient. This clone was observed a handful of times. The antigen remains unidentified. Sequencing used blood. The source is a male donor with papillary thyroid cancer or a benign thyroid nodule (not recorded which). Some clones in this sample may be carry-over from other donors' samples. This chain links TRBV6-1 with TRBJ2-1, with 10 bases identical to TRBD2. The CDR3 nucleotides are TGTGCCAGCAAACTGGAGCGGGGGGGCTACAATGAGCAGTTCTTC. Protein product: CASKLERGGYNEQFF.